This passage covers 22 T cell receptor beta chains from one sample sequenced in a study of patients and donors after allogeneic stem cell transplantation. TCRdb ran MiXCR on the RT-PCR reads and lists one entry per CDR3 protein. Of about a million distinct CDR3 sequences listed, more than 15% are singletons. The specimen was blood, either unsorted or a sorted T cell fraction (not recorded which). These receptors came from a human donor who was either an allogeneic HSCT recipient or a stem cell or donor lymphocyte infusion donor (not recorded which). It is not recorded whose cells these are; they may come from a transplant donor.

This clonotype was detected many times. J is TRBJ2-3 and V is TRBV5-1, with 10 bases aligning to TRBD1. Per the germline V gene, CDR1 is SGHRS and CDR2 is YFSETQ. With 4 bases clipped from V and 3 bases from J, the junction kept 2 bases outside the gene matches. The CDR3 loop spans 14 amino acids. CDR3 DNA: TGCGCCAGCAGCCAGGGACAGGGGACAGATACGCAGTATTTT. Encoded protein: CASSQGQGTDTQYF.

This clonotype was recorded once. The V and J genes are TRBV6-1 and TRBJ2-5; D not resolved. The CDR3 has 14 amino acids. The germline V and J ends were trimmed by 6 bases and 5 bases, with 16 bases remaining between them. Germline values: CDR1 MNHNS, CDR2 SASEGT. In DNA, the CDR3 is TGTGCCAGCAGATCCGGAGAGAAAGGGGAGACCCAGTACTTC. Residues: CASRSGEKGETQYF.

The chain employs TRBV11-2 and TRBJ1-2; 11 positions agree with TRBD1. The CDR3 totals 17 residues. Per the germline V gene, CDR1 is SGHAT and CDR2 is FQNNGV. After removal of 5 bases from V and 5 bases from J, the junction contained 13 bases not matched to a gene. The CDR3 DNA reads as TGTGCCAGCAGCCTCCCCTCTGGACAGGGGGCGCGATATGGCTACACCTTC. It yields the protein CASSLPSGQGARYGYTF.

This sequence joins TRBV20-1 and TRBJ2-1; no firm D call. V dropped 0 bases and J dropped 7 bases, with 7 bases sitting between them. CDR3 length equals 12 residues. Germline loops: CDR1 DFQATT, CDR2 SNEGSKA (reference sequence). The CDR3 loop reads CSARDQGNEQFF. CDR3 DNA: TGCAGTGCTAGAGATCAAGGGAATGAGCAGTTCTTC.

In this sample, this clonotype turned up many times. This sequence joins TRBV20-1 and TRBJ2-3; 11 bases are shared with TRBD2. CDR3 length equals 17 residues. From germline, CDR1 is DFQATT and CDR2 SNEGSKA (reference sequence). The J segment lost 1 base and the V segment lost 5 bases, leaving 11 bases of the junction unmatched. The CDR3 nucleotides are TGCAGTGCTTGCCCTAGCGGGGGGCGTCGGTGCACAGATACGCAGTATTTT. Its translation: CSACPSGGRRCTDTQYF.

This clonotype was observed at least ten times. The chain couples TRBV6-2 or TRBV6-3 to TRBJ2-3; 10 bases are a match to TRBD2. CDR3 length: 15 residues. The V gene's germline CDR1 is MNHEY and CDR2 SVGEGT. Unmatched junction bases numbered 5, after V lost 6 bases and J lost 2 bases. DNA of the CDR3: TGTGCCAGCAGCTTACTAGCGGGGTTCACAGATACGCAGTATTTT. It translates to CASSLLAGFTDTQYF.

CDR3 DNA: TGTGCCAGCAGCCGGGAGGGCGACACCGGGGAGCTGTTTTTT. It is translated as CASSREGDTGELFF. J is TRBJ2-2 and V is TRBV13; 8 bases align to TRBD2. The germline V gene encodes CDR1 PRHDT and CDR2 FYEKMQ (reference sequence). CDR3 length: 14 residues. With 5 bases clipped from V and 3 bases from J, the junction kept 2 bases outside the gene matches.

The genes are TRBV2 and TRBJ2-2; D ambiguous. CDR3 length equals 16 residues. The V end lost 7 bases, the J end lost 0 bases, and 15 bases lay between the germline ends. CDR1 is SNHLY and CDR2 is FYNNEI in the germline V gene. DNA of the CDR3: TGTGCCAGCAAAAAGAAAACTTCCGCGAACACCGGGGAGCTGTTTTTT. Its protein product is CASKKKTSANTGELFF.

The chain combines TRBV5-1 with TRBJ2-7, with TRBD2 matching over 13 bases. This CDR3 is built from 14 residues. The trim removed 0 bases at V and 10 bases at J, leaving 4 bases unmatched. CDR1 and CDR2 (germline): SGHRS, YFSETQ. The CDR3 DNA reads TGCGCCAGCAGCTTGGATACTAGCGGGAGGGCACAGTACTTC. Protein product: CASSLDTSGRAQYF. The whole variable domain, filled in from reference TRBV5-1 and TRBJ2-7, reads KAGVTQTPRYLIKTRGQQVTLSCSPISGHRSVSWYQQTPGQGLQFLFEYFSETQRNKGNFPGRFSGRQFSNSRSEMNVSTLELGDSALYLCASSLDTSGRAQYFGPGTRLTVT.

Only a few counts were recorded for this clonotype. This chain connects TRBV29-1 to TRBJ2-3, with TRBD2 matching 8 bases. CDR1 is SQVTM and CDR2 is ANQGSEA in the germline V gene. V dropped 0 bases and J dropped 0; count of bases not matched to a gene: 5. This CDR3 has 16 residues. The CDR3 sequence is CSVEDGGRRSTDTQYF. CDR3 nucleotide sequence: TGCAGCGTTGAAGATGGCGGGAGGCGGAGCACAGATACGCAGTATTTT.

This clonotype was seen more than once but under ten times. The chain carries TRBV24-1 and TRBJ1-5, with unresolved D. The V gene's germline CDR1 is KGHDR and CDR2 SFDVKD. This CDR3 comprises 15 residues. V was cut by 4 bases and J by 0 bases, with 9 bases left in between. For the CDR3, the DNA is TGTGCCACCAGTGACCCTCAGGTTAGCAATCAGCCCCAGCATTTT. Translation: CATSDPQVSNQPQHF.

This clonotype was observed a handful of times. The V and J genes are TRBV24-1 and TRBJ2-7; 8 bases are a match to TRBD1. With 1 base clipped from V and 3 bases from J, the junction kept 7 bases outside the gene matches. CDR3 size: 16 residues. Germline V gene sequence: CDR1 KGHDR, CDR2 SFDVKD. CDR3 DNA sequence: TGTGCCACCAGTGATTTTCGGACAGGGAAGGGCTACGAGCAGTACTTC. This encodes CATSDFRTGKGYEQYF.

The CDR3 is CASHTDSSYSTDTQYF. The CDR3 nucleotides are TGCGCCAGCCACACGGACTCTTCGTATAGCACAGATACGCAGTATTTT. V and J are TRBV5-1 and TRBJ2-3, with a possible D match to TRBD2 (5 bases). The germline V and J ends were trimmed by 7 bases and 0 bases, with 18 bases remaining between them. CDR1 SGHRS and CDR2 YFSETQ come from the germline V gene. The CDR3 has 16 residues.

The V and J genes are TRBV2 and TRBJ1-5, with unresolved D. CDR3 length: 11 amino acids. V lost 7 bases and J 9 bases, leaving 10 bases between the germline ends. Germline lookup yields CDR1 SNHLY and CDR2 FYNNEI. The CDR3 sequence is CASTLTGPQHF. CDR3 bases: TGTGCCAGCACCCTCACGGGGCCCCAGCATTTT. Filled out from reference TRBV2 and TRBJ1-5, the complete variable domain reads EPEVTQTPSHQVTQMGQEVILRCVPISNHLYFYWYRQILGQKVEFLVSFYNNEISEKSEIFDDQFSVERPDGSNFTLKIRSTKLEDSAMYFCASTLTGPQHFGDGTRLSIL.

The CDR3 sequence: CASSAGHNSNQPQHF. The CDR3 DNA reads TGTGCCAGCAGCGCAGGACATAATAGCAATCAGCCCCAGCATTTT. V and J are TRBV6-2 or TRBV6-3 and TRBJ1-5, with D possibly TRBD1 on 5 matching bases. The CDR3 length is 15 residues. Germline values: CDR1 MNHEY, CDR2 SVGEGT. Between the trimmed V and J ends, which lost 6 bases and 0 bases, there was a span of 12 bases.

J is TRBJ2-5 and V is TRBV5-1; possibly TRBD2 for D (5 bases). CDR3 length: 14 residues. V was cut by 5 bases and J by 2 bases, with 13 bases left in between. Germline V gene sequence: CDR1 SGHRS, CDR2 YFSETQ. CDR3 nucleotide sequence: TGCGCCAGCAGACGCTCGGACTCACAAGAGACCCAGTACTTC. This gives the protein CASRRSDSQETQYF.

This clonotype was detected a few times. The CDR3 region is CASSQELSGVRTGELFF. The CDR3 nucleotides are TGCGCCAGCAGCCAAGAATTGTCCGGGGTGCGCACCGGGGAGCTGTTTTTT. V and J are TRBV4-3 and TRBJ2-2; TRBD2 is a possible D gene (5 bases). With 0 bases removed from V and 4 bases from J, the gap between germline ends came to 15 bases. Germline CDR1 LGHNA, CDR2 YSLEER. The CDR3 covers 17 residues.

The V and J genes are TRBV4-1 and TRBJ1-6; D not resolved. CDR1 MGHRA and CDR2 YSYEKL come from the germline V gene. The CDR3 is 17 amino acids. V lost 0 bases and J lost 0, with 9 bases in between. This CDR3 reads CASSQEDMSSYNSPLHF. The CDR3 DNA reads TGCGCCAGCAGCCAAGAAGACATGAGCTCCTATAATTCACCCCTCCACTTT.

This clonotype has a handful of counts. The chain carries TRBV24-1 and TRBJ1-2; TRBD1 aligns across 8 bases. Trimming cost V 4 bases and J 4 bases; bases outside gene matches: 10. The CDR3 is 16 residues long. Germline assignment: CDR1 KGHDR and CDR2 SFDVKD. The CDR3 DNA is TGTGCCACCAGTGACCCGAGGACAGGGTCTCTCTATGGCTACACCTTC. Its protein product is CATSDPRTGSLYGYTF.

This clonotype turned up a few times. The chain carries TRBV6-1 and TRBJ2-3, with unresolved D. Trimming cost V 6 bases and J 2 bases, with 15 bases left between them. CDR1 and CDR2 from the germline V gene are MNHNS and SASEGT. This CDR3 spans 15 amino acids. This CDR3 is CASSNVHVLTDTQYF. CDR3 bases: TGTGCCAGCAGCAATGTCCATGTCCTCACAGATACGCAGTATTTT.

The chain recombines TRBV25-1 with TRBJ2-6; a weak D match, TRBD2 (6 bases). Germline values: CDR1 MGHDK, CDR2 SYGVNS. The CDR3 is 13 residues long. V was clipped by 8 bases and J by 8 bases, with 13 bases between them. The CDR3, as DNA: TGTGCCAGCGGGGTTGGAGGGACCAACGTCCTGACTTTC. This translates into CASGVGGTNVLTF.

This chain uses TRBV25-1 with TRBJ2-3; 7 nucleotides line up with TRBD2. Trimming took 2 bases from V and 1 from J; bases not matched to a gene: 3. CDR1 is MGHDK and CDR2 is SYGVNS in the germline V gene. This CDR3 contains 15 residues. This chain's CDR3 is CASSEATSGTDTQYF. The CDR3 region has the DNA TGTGCCAGCAGTGAAGCCACTAGCGGCACAGATACGCAGTATTTT. The full variable domain, its missing parts supplied by reference TRBV25-1 and TRBJ2-3, is EADIYQTPRYLVIGTGKKITLECSQTMGHDKMYWYQQDPGMELHLIHYSYGVNSTEKGDLSSESTVSRIRTEHFPLTLESARPSHTSQYLCASSEATSGTDTQYFGPGTRLTVL.